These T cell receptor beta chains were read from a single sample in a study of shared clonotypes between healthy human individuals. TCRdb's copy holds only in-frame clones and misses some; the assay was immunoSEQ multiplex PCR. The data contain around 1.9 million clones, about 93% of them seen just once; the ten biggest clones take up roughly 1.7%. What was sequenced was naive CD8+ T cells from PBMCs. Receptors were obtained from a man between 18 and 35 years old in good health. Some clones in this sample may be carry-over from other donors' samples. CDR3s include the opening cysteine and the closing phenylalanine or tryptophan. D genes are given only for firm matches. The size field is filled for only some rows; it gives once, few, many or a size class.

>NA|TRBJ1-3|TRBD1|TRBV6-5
CASSPDRGVGNTIYF
TGTGCCAGCAGTCCCGACAGGGGAGTTGGAAACACCATATATTTT
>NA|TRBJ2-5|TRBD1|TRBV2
CASGDRGRVETQYF
TGTGCCAGCGGGGACAGGGGGCGCGTAGAGACCCAGTACTTC
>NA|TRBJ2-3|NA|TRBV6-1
CASRTDHTDTQYF
TGTGCCAGCAGGACAGATCATACAGATACGCAGTATTTT
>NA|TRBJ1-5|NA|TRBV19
CASWGPYSNQPQHF
TGTGCCAGTTGGGGGCCGTATAGCAATCAGCCCCAGCATTTT
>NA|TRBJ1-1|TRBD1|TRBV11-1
CASSHLRQGANTEAFF
TGTGCCAGCAGCCACTTAAGACAGGGAGCGAACACTGAAGCTTTCTTT
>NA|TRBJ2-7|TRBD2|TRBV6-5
CASSYGSGAPYEQYF
TGTGCCAGCAGTTACGGTAGCGGGGCTCCCTACGAGCAGTACTTC
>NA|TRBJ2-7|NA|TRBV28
CASSPQDGIVYPYEQYF
TGTGCCAGCAGTCCCCAGGACGGAATAGTCTACCCCTACGAGCAGTACTTC
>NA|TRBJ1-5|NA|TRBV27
CASRPYPGGLNQPQHF
TGTGCCAGCAGACCCTACCCGGGAGGCCTTAATCAGCCCCAGCATTTT
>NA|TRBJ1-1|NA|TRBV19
CASRGWNLNTEAFF
TGTGCCAGTAGGGGGTGGAATTTGAACACTGAAGCTTTCTTT
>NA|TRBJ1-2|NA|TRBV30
CAWRAGHLTIRSRDQFNYGYTF
TGTGCCTGGAGGGCGGGACACTTGACTATCCGGAGCCGGGACCAATTTAACTATGGCTACACCTTC
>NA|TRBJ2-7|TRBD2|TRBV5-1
CASSPDSGRHSYEQYF
TGCGCCAGCAGCCCGGATAGCGGGAGGCACTCCTACGAGCAGTACTTC
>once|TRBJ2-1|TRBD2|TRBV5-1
CASFAGGTYNEQFF
TGCGCCAGTTTCGCGGGGGGCACCTACAATGAGCAGTTCTTC
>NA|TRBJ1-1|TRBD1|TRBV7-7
CASSSGQGTEAFF
TGTGCCAGCAGCTCTGGACAGGGCACTGAAGCTTTCTTT
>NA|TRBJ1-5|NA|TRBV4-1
CASSQDRASNQPQHF
TGCGCCAGCAGCCAAGATCGAGCTAGCAATCAGCCCCAGCATTTT
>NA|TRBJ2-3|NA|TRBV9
CASSVGGGEDTQYF
TGTGCCAGCAGCGTTGGAGGGGGCGAGGATACGCAGTATTTT
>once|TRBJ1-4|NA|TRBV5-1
CASSFEQDPGDEKLFF
TGCGCCAGCAGCTTTGAACAGGATCCTGGGGATGAAAAACTGTTTTTT
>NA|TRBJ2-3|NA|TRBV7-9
CASSLARLVADTQYF
TGTGCCAGCAGCTTAGCGAGACTAGTCGCAGATACGCAGTATTTT
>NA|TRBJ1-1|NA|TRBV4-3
CASSQAGAKNTEAFF
TGCGCCAGCAGCCAGGCAGGGGCCAAGAACACTGAAGCTTTCTTT
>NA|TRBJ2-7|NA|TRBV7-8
CASSRHANEEQYF
TGTGCCAGCTCTCGACACGCAAACGAGGAGCAGTACTTC
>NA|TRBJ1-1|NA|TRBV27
CASSLVGGSAEAFF
TGTGCCAGCAGTCTCGTGGGGGGTAGCGCTGAAGCTTTCTTT
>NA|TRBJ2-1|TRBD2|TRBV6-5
CASSFSAGEVWNEQFF
TGTGCCAGCAGTTTCAGCGCGGGAGAGGTCTGGAATGAGCAGTTCTTC
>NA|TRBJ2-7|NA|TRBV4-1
CASSGDVYEQYF
TGCGCCAGCAGCGGAGACGTGTACGAGCAGTACTTC
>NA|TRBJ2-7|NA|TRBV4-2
CASSETGTSYEQYF
TGTGCCAGCAGCGAGACGGGGACCTCCTACGAGCAGTACTTC
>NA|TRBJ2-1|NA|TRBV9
CASSAIVSEQFF
TGTGCCAGCAGCGCAATAGTGTCGGAGCAGTTCTTC
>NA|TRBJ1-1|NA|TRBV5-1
CASREGITEAFF
TGCGCCAGCAGGGAGGGGATCACTGAAGCTTTCTTT
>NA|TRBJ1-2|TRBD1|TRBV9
CASSLGTGAIDGYTF
TGTGCCAGCAGTCTCGGGACAGGGGCTATTGATGGCTACACCTTC
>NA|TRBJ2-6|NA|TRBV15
CATSPEGSGANVLTF
TGTGCCACCAGCCCCGAGGGCTCTGGGGCCAACGTCCTGACTTTC
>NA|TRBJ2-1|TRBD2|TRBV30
CAWSHGLAGVYNEQFF
TGTGCCTGGAGCCACGGACTAGCGGGAGTCTACAATGAGCAGTTCTTC
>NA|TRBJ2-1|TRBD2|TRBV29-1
CSVEPTLNSGLSYNEQFF
TGCAGCGTCGAGCCCACCCTAAATAGCGGGTTATCCTACAATGAGCAGTTCTTC
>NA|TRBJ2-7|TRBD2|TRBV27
CASSSLRTSGSISYEQYF
TGTGCCAGCAGTTCTCTAAGGACTAGCGGGAGTATAAGCTACGAGCAGTACTTC
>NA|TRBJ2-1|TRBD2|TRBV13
CASSLGGSGGSPGQFF
TGTGCCAGCAGCTTAGGGGGCTCGGGCGGGAGTCCAGGGCAGTTCTTC
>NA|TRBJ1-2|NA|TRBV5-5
CASSLVAGSDGYTF
TGTGCCAGCAGCTTGGTAGCGGGATCCGATGGCTACACCTTC
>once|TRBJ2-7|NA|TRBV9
CASRGDADGEQYF
TGTGCCAGCAGGGGGGACGCGGACGGCGAGCAGTACTTC
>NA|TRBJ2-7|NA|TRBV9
CASSAQLGEDEQYF
TGTGCCAGCAGCGCCCAACTAGGCGAGGACGAGCAGTACTTC
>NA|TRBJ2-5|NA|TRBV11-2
CASSPRRIQETQYF
TGTGCCAGCAGCCCCCGGAGGATCCAAGAGACCCAGTACTTC
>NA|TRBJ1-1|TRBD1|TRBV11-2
CASSSRDRALNTEAFF
TGTGCCAGCAGCTCCCGGGACAGGGCCTTGAACACTGAAGCTTTCTTT
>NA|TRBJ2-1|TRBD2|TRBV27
CASTRTSGYIEQFF
TGTGCCAGCACCCGGACTAGCGGGTACATTGAGCAGTTCTTC
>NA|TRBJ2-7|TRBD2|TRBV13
CASSLGLAGGDHYEQYF
TGTGCCAGCAGCTTAGGTCTAGCGGGAGGGGACCATTACGAGCAGTACTTC